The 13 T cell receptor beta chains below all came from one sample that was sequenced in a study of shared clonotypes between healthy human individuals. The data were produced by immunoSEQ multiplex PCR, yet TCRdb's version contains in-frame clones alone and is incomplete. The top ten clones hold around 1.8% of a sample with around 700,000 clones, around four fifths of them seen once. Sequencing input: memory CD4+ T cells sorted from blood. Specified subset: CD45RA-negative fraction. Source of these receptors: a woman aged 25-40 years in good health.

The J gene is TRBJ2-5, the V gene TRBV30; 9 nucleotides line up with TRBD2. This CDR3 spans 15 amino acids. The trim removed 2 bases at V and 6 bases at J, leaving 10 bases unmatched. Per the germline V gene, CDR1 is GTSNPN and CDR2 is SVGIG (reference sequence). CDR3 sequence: CAWSNETSGPKTQYF. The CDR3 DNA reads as TGTGCCTGGAGTAACGAGACTAGCGGCCCCAAGACCCAGTACTTC.

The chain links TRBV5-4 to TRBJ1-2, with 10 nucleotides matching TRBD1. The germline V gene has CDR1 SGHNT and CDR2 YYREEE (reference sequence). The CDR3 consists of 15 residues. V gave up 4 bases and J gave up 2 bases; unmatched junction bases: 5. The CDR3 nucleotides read TGTGCCAGCAGCGAGTGGGACAGGGGAAACTATGGCTACACCTTC. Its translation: CASSEWDRGNYGYTF.

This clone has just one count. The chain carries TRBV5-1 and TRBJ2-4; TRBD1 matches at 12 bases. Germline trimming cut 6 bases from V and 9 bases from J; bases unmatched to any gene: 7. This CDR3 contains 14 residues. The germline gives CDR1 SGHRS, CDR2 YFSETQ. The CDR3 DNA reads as TGCGCCAGCACCTCCGGGACAGGGGGCCTCATTCAGTACTTC. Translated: CASTSGTGGLIQYF.

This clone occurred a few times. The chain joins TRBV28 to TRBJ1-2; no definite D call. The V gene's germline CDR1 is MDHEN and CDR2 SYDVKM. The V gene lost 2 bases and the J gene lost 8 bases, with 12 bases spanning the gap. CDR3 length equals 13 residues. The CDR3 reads CASSLVLAGGYTF. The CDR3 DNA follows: TGTGCCAGCAGTTTAGTGCTCGCGGGCGGCTACACCTTC.

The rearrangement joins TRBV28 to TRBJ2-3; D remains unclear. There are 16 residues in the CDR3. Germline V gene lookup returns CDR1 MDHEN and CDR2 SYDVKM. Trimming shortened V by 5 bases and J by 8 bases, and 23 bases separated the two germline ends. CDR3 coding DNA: TGTGCCAGCAGTCCACCCGGGTTTCAAGTTCTCGGTACGCAGTATTTT. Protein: CASSPPGFQVLGTQYF.

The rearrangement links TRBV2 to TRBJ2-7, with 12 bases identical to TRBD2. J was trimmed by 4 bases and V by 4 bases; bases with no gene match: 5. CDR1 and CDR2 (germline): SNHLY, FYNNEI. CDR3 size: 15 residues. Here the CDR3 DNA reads TGTGCCAGCAGTGGGACTAGCGGGATTCTTTACGAGCAGTACTTC. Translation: CASSGTSGILYEQYF.

This chain's CDR3 is CAWYRGTAGNTIYF. The CDR3, as DNA: TGTGCCTGGTATCGGGGGACGGCTGGAAACACCATATATTTT. This sequence joins TRBV30 and TRBJ1-3; tentative D call: TRBD1 (5 bases). CDR1 and CDR2 from the germline V gene are GTSNPN and SVGIG (reference sequence). The CDR3 covers 14 residues. V was trimmed by 5 bases and J by 2 bases, leaving 13 bases between them.

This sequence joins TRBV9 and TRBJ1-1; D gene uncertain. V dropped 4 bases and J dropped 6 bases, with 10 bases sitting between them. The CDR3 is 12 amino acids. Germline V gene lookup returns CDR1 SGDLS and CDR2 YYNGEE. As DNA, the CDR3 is TGTGCCAGCAGCCTAGAGGGCCCTGAAGCTTTCTTT. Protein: CASSLEGPEAFF.

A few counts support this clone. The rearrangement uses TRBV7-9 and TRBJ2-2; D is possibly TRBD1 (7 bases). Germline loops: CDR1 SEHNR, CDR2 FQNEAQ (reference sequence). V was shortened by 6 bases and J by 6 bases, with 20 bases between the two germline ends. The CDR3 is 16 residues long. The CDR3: CASSFAGQRMSGELFF. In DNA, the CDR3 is TGTGCCAGCAGTTTTGCGGGACAGAGGATGTCCGGGGAGCTGTTTTTT. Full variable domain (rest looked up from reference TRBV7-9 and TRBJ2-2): DTGVSQNPRHKITKRGQNVTFRCDPISEHNRLYWYRQTLGQGPEFLTYFQNEAQLEKSRLLSDRFSAERPKGSFSTLEIQRTEQGDSAMYLCASSFAGQRMSGELFFGEGSRLTVL.

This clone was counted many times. The CDR3: CAWSNPTVNTEAFF. In DNA, the CDR3 is TGTGCCTGGAGTAACCCGACAGTGAACACTGAAGCTTTCTTT. This chain joins TRBV30 and TRBJ1-1; a possible D gene is TRBD1 (5 bases). The CDR3 totals 14 residues. Germline lookup yields CDR1 GTSNPN and CDR2 SVGIG (reference sequence). Trimming cost V 2 bases and J 0 bases, with 10 bases left between them.

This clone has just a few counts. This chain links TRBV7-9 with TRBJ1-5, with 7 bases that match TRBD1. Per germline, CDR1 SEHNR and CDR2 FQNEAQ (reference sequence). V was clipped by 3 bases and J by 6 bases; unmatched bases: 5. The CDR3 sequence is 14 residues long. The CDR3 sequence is CASSFTGETQPQHF. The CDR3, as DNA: TGTGCCAGCAGCTTCACAGGGGAGACTCAGCCCCAGCATTTT.

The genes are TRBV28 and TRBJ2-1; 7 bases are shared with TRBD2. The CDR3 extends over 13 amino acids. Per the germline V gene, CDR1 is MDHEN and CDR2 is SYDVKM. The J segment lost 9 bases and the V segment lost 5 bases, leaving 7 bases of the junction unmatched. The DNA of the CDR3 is TGTGCCAGCAGTCAGGGACTACCGGGTGAGCAGTTCTTC. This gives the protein CASSQGLPGEQFF.

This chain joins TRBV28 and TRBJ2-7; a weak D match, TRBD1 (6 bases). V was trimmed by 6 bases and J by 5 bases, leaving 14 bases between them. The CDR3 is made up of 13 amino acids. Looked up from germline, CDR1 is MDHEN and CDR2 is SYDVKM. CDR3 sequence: CASRTPGVNEQYF. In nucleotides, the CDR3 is TGTGCCAGCAGGACACCAGGGGTAAACGAGCAGTACTTC.